Below, 13 T cell receptor beta chains from the same sample are listed, as sequenced in a study of blood T cells in healthy people across ages. Alongside a J-beta primer mix, a sample-barcoded 5' primer served in a second PCR lasting roughly 6 to 12 cycles. TCRdb called the 5' RACE reads again in MiXCR, with one record for every CDR3 protein. Of 750,000 to 950,000 distinct CDR3 sequences detected, around 25% appear once; the ten largest clones hold less than 3.5%. These data also formed part of another study, on T cells of mothers and their children.

Sample: blood. The receptors here all came from a boy between 5 and 17 years old in good health.

This clonotype was seen more than once but under ten times. The rearrangement links TRBV20-1 to TRBJ2-5; D not resolved. V lost 3 bases and J 3 bases, leaving 11 bases between the germline ends. From germline, CDR1 is DFQATT and CDR2 SNEGSKA (reference sequence). This CDR3 comprises 13 residues. Here the CDR3 reads CSASRWVEETQYF. Here the CDR3 DNA reads TGCAGTGCTAGCCGGTGGGTGGAAGAGACCCAGTACTTC.

This clonotype was counted between two and nine times. This chain connects TRBV20-1 to TRBJ2-3; unclear D gene. Germline V gene sequence: CDR1 DFQATT, CDR2 SNEGSKA (reference sequence). The CDR3 extends over 11 amino acids. V was shortened by 0 bases and J by 6 bases, with 4 bases between the two germline ends. CDR3 sequence reads: CSARERDTQYF. The CDR3, as DNA: TGCAGTGCTAGAGAGCGGGATACGCAGTATTTT.

The rearrangement links TRBV12-3 or TRBV12-4 to TRBJ2-7; D ambiguous. V was pared by 3 bases and J by 3 bases, with 12 bases between. CDR3 length: 14 amino acids. The CDR3 reads CASSLSHRIYEQYF. For the CDR3, the DNA is TGTGCCAGCAGTTTGTCCCATCGAATCTACGAGCAGTACTTC.

This clonotype appeared many times. The rearrangement uses TRBV5-1 and TRBJ2-5; 7 positions agree with TRBD1. The CDR3 length is 14 residues. From germline, CDR1 is SGHRS and CDR2 YFSETQ. Germline trimming cut 4 bases from V and 2 bases from J; bases unmatched to any gene: 5. CDR3: CASSPQGLQETQYF. CDR3 DNA sequence: TGCGCCAGCAGCCCACAGGGGTTACAAGAGACCCAGTACTTC.

This clonotype was observed a few times. A read error may produce the germline difference seen at one junction end. The CDR3: CCAKGGRLDKGPAGYTF. The CDR3 nucleotides are TGCTGTGCCAAGGGGGGGCGTTTGGACAAGGGTCCCGCGGGCTACACCTTC. V usage is TRBV20-1 and J usage is TRBJ1-2; a possible D gene is TRBD1 (6 bases). CDR1 and CDR2 (germline): DFQATT, SNEGSKA (reference sequence). This CDR3 contains 17 residues.

This clonotype has just a few counts. This chain connects TRBV29-1 to TRBJ1-4; no clear D. Trimming cost V 7 bases and J 2 bases, with 5 bases left between them. In germline, CDR1 is SQVTM, CDR2 ANQGSEA. The CDR3 contains 11 residues. The CDR3 is CSARTNEKLFF. CDR3 bases: TGCAGCGCCAGGACTAATGAAAAACTGTTTTTT.

This clonotype has just a few counts. This chain joins TRBV6-5 and TRBJ1-4; no reliable D call. The V end was cut by 6 bases, the J end by 5 bases, with 13 bases between. The CDR3 is 14 residues long. Germline V CDR1 and CDR2: MNHEY, SVGAGI. The CDR3 DNA reads as TGTGCCAGCAGACATATTCGAGAAAATGAAAAACTGTTTTTT. Amino acid sequence: CASRHIRENEKLFF.

A few counts support this clonotype. The chain couples TRBV27 to TRBJ2-5; 12 bases are shared with TRBD2. From germline, CDR1 is MNHEY and CDR2 SMNVEV (reference sequence). Unmatched junction bases numbered 13, after V lost 5 bases and J lost 3 bases. The CDR3 runs to 18 residues. The CDR3 nucleotides are TGTGCCAGCAGTCTTTATCCGAACCGACTAGCGGGGGAAGAGACCCAGTACTTC. This sequence encodes CASSLYPNRLAGEETQYF.

This clonotype was found many times. The chain is built from TRBV28 and TRBJ2-7, with D unresolved. Germline V gene sequence: CDR1 MDHEN, CDR2 SYDVKM. V was trimmed by 6 bases and J by 2 bases, leaving 5 bases between them. The CDR3 has 11 residues. The CDR3 reads CASSRTYEQYF. CDR3 DNA: TGTGCCAGCAGCCGCACCTACGAGCAGTACTTC.

This clonotype was picked up one time. One end of the junction does not line up with germline, which may come from a read error. V gene TRBV2 combines with J gene TRBJ2-4, with 7 positions matching TRBD1. The CDR3 covers 13 residues. CDR1 is SNHLY and CDR2 is FYNNEI in the germline V gene. Here the CDR3 DNA reads TGTGCCGGCAGAAGCAGACAGGGATACATTCAGTACTTC. As protein: CAGRSRQGYIQYF.

The sample holds a few counts of this clonotype. V gene TRBV6-1 combines with J gene TRBJ2-1; D is possibly TRBD1 (5 bases). Germline CDR1 is MNHNS and CDR2 is SASEGT. V was pared by 1 base and J by 1 base, with 11 bases between. CDR3 length: 16 amino acids. The CDR3 spells CASSEVVQGSYNEQFF. In nucleotides, the CDR3 is TGTGCCAGCAGTGAAGTGGTCCAGGGATCCTACAATGAGCAGTTCTTC.

In its sample, this clonotype was seen a few times. The V gene is TRBV7-3, the J gene TRBJ2-6; TRBD2 matches 8 bases. The CDR3 has 17 residues. V trimming: 5 bases; J trimming: 0 bases; junction bases outside the gene matches: 6. In germline, CDR1 is SGHTA, CDR2 FQGTGA. The CDR3 loop is CASSLDAGGSGANVLTF. The CDR3 DNA is TGTGCCAGCAGCCTCGATGCGGGGGGCTCTGGGGCCAACGTCCTGACTTTC.

The CDR3 protein is CIGGYSLTDTQYF. The CDR3 bases are TGCATTGGGGGCTACTCACTAACAGATACGCAGTATTTT. The chain uses TRBV29-1 and TRBJ2-3, with TRBD1 as a possible D gene (6 bases). The CDR3 length is 13 residues. Germline values: CDR1 SQVTM, CDR2 ANQGSEA.